A selection of T cell receptor beta chains follows, all from one sample in a study of cytomegalovirus exposure and HLA in healthy donors. The repertoire was sequenced with immunoSEQ multiplex PCR; TCRdb's copy has only in-frame clones and lacks some. This sample carries tens of thousands of clones, around 94% of them seen once, and the ten largest clones take roughly 2%. What was sequenced was PBMCs. The source is a young woman in good health and CMV-seronegative. The CDR3 runs from the conserved cysteine through the conserved F or W.

J | V | CDR3
TRBJ2-1 | TRBV29-1 | CSVDDGGLAGGPFFNEQFF
TRBJ1-1 | TRBV2 | CASSGWTGQFEAFF
TRBJ2-7 | TRBV2 | CASSEAGGDEQYF
TRBJ1-1 | TRBV20-1 | CSASGSREAFF
TRBJ2-5 | TRBV19 | CASSTGQNQETQYF
TRBJ1-1 | TRBV4-1 | CASSQDFARAFGEAFF
TRBJ2-1 | TRBV5-6 | CASSFRDRLKQFF
TRBJ1-1 | TRBV19 | CASSIDEGMNTEAFF
TRBJ2-5 | TRBV15 | CATRSGFGQETQYF
TRBJ2-7 | TRBV28 | CASGNRAGGGPQYF
TRBJ1-4 | TRBV19 | CASRYRSVNEKLFF
TRBJ2-7 | TRBV23-1 | CASSQLLTTIWGLEQYF
TRBJ2-2 | TRBV9 | CASSTRAGGQNTGELFF
TRBJ1-2 | TRBV5-4 | CASSLVAGPDGYTF
TRBJ2-1 | TRBV10-3 | CAISRLAGNEQFF
TRBJ2-3 | TRBV5-1 | CASSPGDTQYF
TRBJ1-3 | TRBV5-1 | CASSWGTGFSGNTIYF
TRBJ2-1 | TRBV15 | CATSRARSYNEQFF
TRBJ1-1 | TRBV29-1 | CSVQPGVNTEAFF
TRBJ2-1 | TRBV30 | CAWREPGLGAWEQFF
TRBJ2-1 | TRBV28 | CASTGRDYNEQFF
TRBJ1-2 | TRBV7-9 | CASSLGQGYGYTF
TRBJ2-2 | TRBV10-1 | CASSEGQGAVFDGELFF
TRBJ2-7 | TRBV2 | CASAGQGVPYEQYF
TRBJ2-5 | TRBV7-3 | CASSSLVPETQYF
TRBJ2-3 | TRBV2 | CASSARDRQTDTQYF
TRBJ2-3 | TRBV5-1 | CASSPSDRAYTDTQYF
TRBJ1-5 | TRBV11-1 | CASLSHEVRGGNQPQHF
TRBJ1-2 | TRBV5-1 | CASSLAPELYGYTF
TRBJ2-7 | TRBV4-1 | CASSLFGGTPSYEQYF
TRBJ1-1 | TRBV6-1 | CASSSLGTGNTEAFF
TRBJ1-5 | TRBV5-6 | CASSGTGGNQPQHF
TRBJ2-5 | TRBV5-6 | CASSLVQGFVETQYF
TRBJ1-4 | TRBV10-2 | CASSDRVVEKLFF
TRBJ1-2 | TRBV6-5 | CASSYRQGLSYGYTF
TRBJ2-1 | TRBV19 | CASSISVDEQFF
TRBJ2-4 | TRBV4-1 | CASSQDFGFGATKNIQYF
TRBJ1-2 | TRBV7-9 | CASSLDSGINGYTF
TRBJ1-3 | TRBV19 | CASSIVQGSGNTIYF
TRBJ1-2 | TRBV30 | CAWSAVGQGNGYTF
TRBJ1-2 | TRBV21-1 | CASRETGGRYGYTF
TRBJ2-7 | TRBV7-6 | CASTPGGQGSYEQYF
TRBJ1-4 | TRBV14 | CASSQGADEKLFF
TRBJ1-5 | TRBV19 | CASRDRTGSGNQPQHF
TRBJ2-3 | TRBV4-2 | CASSPGLAGAASTDTQYF
TRBJ2-5 | TRBV27 | CASSHPLAGGPMVETQYF